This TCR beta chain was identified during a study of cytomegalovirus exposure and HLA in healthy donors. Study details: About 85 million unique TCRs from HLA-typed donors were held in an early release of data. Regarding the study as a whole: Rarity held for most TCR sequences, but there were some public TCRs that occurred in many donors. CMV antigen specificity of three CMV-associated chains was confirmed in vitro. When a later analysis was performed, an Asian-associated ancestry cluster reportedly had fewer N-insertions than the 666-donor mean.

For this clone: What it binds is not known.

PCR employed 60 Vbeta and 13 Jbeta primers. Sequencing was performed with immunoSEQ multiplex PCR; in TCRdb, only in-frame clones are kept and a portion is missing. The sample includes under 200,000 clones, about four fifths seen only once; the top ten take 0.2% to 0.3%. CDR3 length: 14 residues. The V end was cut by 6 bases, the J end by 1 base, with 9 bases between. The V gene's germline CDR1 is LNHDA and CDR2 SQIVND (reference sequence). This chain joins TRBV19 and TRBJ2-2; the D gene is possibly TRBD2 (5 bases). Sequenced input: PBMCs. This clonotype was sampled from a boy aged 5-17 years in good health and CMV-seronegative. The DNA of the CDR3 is TGTGCCAGTAGGGGCGCGGGGAACACCGGGGAGCTGTTTTTT. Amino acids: CASRGAGNTGELFF.